This is a list of T cell receptor beta chains from one sample in a study of CD8+ T cells in alopecia areata. Assay used: immunoSEQ multiplex PCR; TCRdb lists only in-frame clones, some missing. This sample has 100,000 to 120,000 clones, with roughly 56% found just once. Sample: CD4+ T cells sorted from blood, taken at week 24, from a patient treated with tofacitinib. Receptor source: a human donor with alopecia areata. CDR3s include the opening cysteine and the closing phenylalanine or tryptophan. The D gene is left open where the match is weak. Clone size is given for some rows only: seen once, a few or many times, or a class if the clone is expanded.

TRBV4-3,TRBJ1-2,NA,NA,CASSQVTGTRAYGYTF,TGCGCCAGCAGCCAAGTTACGGGGACTCGAGCCTATGGCTACACCTTC
TRBV25-1,TRBJ2-7,NA,NA,CASSEGGRFYEQYF,TGTGCCAGCAGTGAAGGGGGTAGGTTCTACGAGCAGTACTTC
TRBV2,TRBJ2-5,TRBD1,NA,CASSEGANGYF,TGTGCCAGCAGCGAGGGGGCTAACGGGTACTTC
TRBV10-3,TRBJ2-1,NA,few,CAISESETGKGGYNEQFF,TGTGCCATCAGTGAGTCGGAGACGGGAAAAGGAGGCTACAATGAGCAGTTCTTC
TRBV27,TRBJ2-2,NA,once,CASSFEASYSHTTNTGELFF,TGTGCCAGCAGTTTTGAGGCATCTTACAGCCACACTACAAACACCGGGGAGCTGTTTTTT
TRBV5-1,TRBJ2-7,TRBD1,NA,CASSPRTGSGYEQYF,TGCGCCAGCAGCCCGCGGACAGGGAGCGGTTACGAGCAGTACTTC
TRBV27,TRBJ2-5,TRBD1,few,CASGTGTLGTQYF,TGTGCCAGCGGGACAGGAACCCTTGGGACCCAGTACTTC
TRBV7-9,TRBJ1-2,NA,NA,CASSLAGLYGYTF,TGTGCCAGCAGCTTAGCGGGTCTCTATGGCTACACCTTC
TRBV7-6,TRBJ1-6,NA,once,CASSRVGNSPLHF,TGTGCCAGCAGCAGGGTTGGCAATTCACCCCTCCACTTT
TRBV29-1,TRBJ2-1,TRBD2,NA,CSVDKTSGVNEQFF,TGCAGCGTTGATAAGACTAGCGGGGTTAATGAGCAGTTCTTC